The 23 T cell receptor beta chains given below trace back to one sample, sequenced in a study of yellow fever vaccine responses in identical twins. TCRdb passed the RT-PCR reads through MiXCR, listing each CDR3 protein once. The sample carries 30,000 to 35,000 distinct CDR3 sequences, 45% to 65% recorded once. The sample consisted of T cells from blood (PBMCs), unsorted or a sorted subset (not recorded which), taken before or after yellow fever vaccination (not recorded which). These receptors came from a woman aged 18-30 years who received the yellow fever vaccine.

The sample holds a few counts of this clonotype. This chain uses TRBV29-1 with TRBJ2-1, with TRBD2 identical over 10 bases. The trim removed 6 bases at V and 0 bases at J, leaving 5 bases unmatched. CDR1 and CDR2 (germline): SQVTM, ANQGSEA. CDR3 length: 15 amino acids. The DNA for the CDR3 is TGCAGCGTCCCGGGACTAGCGCCCTCCTACAATGAGCAGTTCTTC. This sequence encodes CSVPGLAPSYNEQFF.

This clonotype appeared a few times. The V call is TRBV14, the J call TRBJ2-7, with 7 bases fitting TRBD2. Germline values: CDR1 SGHDN, CDR2 FVKESK. V lost 3 bases, J lost 6 bases, and 2 bases stayed unmatched. The CDR3 runs to 12 residues. The CDR3 here is CASSHWGGEQYV. The CDR3 nucleotides are TGTGCCAGCAGCCATTGGGGGGGCGAGCAGTACGTC.

This sequence joins TRBV2 and TRBJ1-2; D gene unclear. The CDR3 spans 15 residues. The V end was cut by 3 bases, the J end by 4 bases, with 15 bases between. CDR1 is SNHLY, CDR2 FYNNEI, per germline. The CDR3 bases are TGTGCCAGCAGTGACCTCGCTTCGATAGTCTATGGCTACACCTTC. It specifies CASSDLASIVYGYTF.

V is TRBV11-1 and J is TRBJ2-7; D uncertain. Deletions cut 10 bases from V and 2 bases from J, with 12 bases between. This CDR3 spans 12 amino acids. Germline V lookup: CDR1 SGHAT, CDR2 FQDESV (reference sequence). This chain's CDR3 is CATRGSTYEQYF. DNA for the CDR3: TGTGCCACAAGAGGCAGTACCTACGAGCAGTACTTC. Together with reference TRBV11-1 and TRBJ2-7, the CDR3 gives the full variable domain: EAEVAQSPRYKITEKSQAVAFWCDPISGHATLYWYRQILGQGPELLVQFQDESVVDDSQLPKDRFSAERLKGVDSTLKIQPAELGDSAMYLCATRGSTYEQYFGPGTRLTVT.

The chain couples TRBV19 to TRBJ2-3, with 9 bases aligning to TRBD1. The germline V gene encodes CDR1 LNHDA and CDR2 SQIVND (reference sequence). This CDR3 region has 16 residues. The junction had 10 bases not matched to a gene; V was cut back by 6 bases and J by 3 bases. The CDR3 sequence: CASRDRGRGITDTQYF. The CDR3 DNA reads as TGTGCCAGTAGGGACAGGGGAAGGGGAATAACAGATACGCAGTATTTT.

This clonotype was seen once. The chain has TRBV19 and TRBJ1-5, with 9 bases identical to TRBD1. The CDR3 is made up of 18 amino acids. The germline gives CDR1 LNHDA, CDR2 SQIVND (reference sequence). V lost 9 bases and J lost 0; bases outside the gene matches: 15. The CDR3: CASLKSGTGKSSNQPQHF. As DNA, the CDR3 is TGTGCCAGCCTTAAATCCGGGACAGGGAAGTCTAGCAATCAGCCCCAGCATTTT.

J is TRBJ2-1 and V is TRBV29-1, with D tentatively TRBD2 (6 bases). This CDR3 region has 13 residues. Germline V gene lookup returns CDR1 SQVTM and CDR2 ANQGSEA. The CDR3 DNA sequence: TGCAGTCTGGAGGGGAGCTCCTACAATGAGCAGTTCTTC. It is translated as CSLEGSSYNEQFF.

This clonotype appeared once. The rearrangement links TRBV28 to TRBJ2-3, with D uncertain. The germline CDR1 and CDR2 sequences are MDHEN and SYDVKM. The CDR3 sequence is 14 residues long. V was shortened by 6 bases and J by 4 bases, with 14 bases between the two germline ends. CDR3 nucleotides: TGTGCCAGCAGAATGGGGTTAGGCTCAGATACGCAGTATTTT. It is translated as CASRMGLGSDTQYF.

The chain links TRBV6-5 to TRBJ2-1; 12 nucleotides align to TRBD2. The germline gives CDR1 MNHEY, CDR2 SVGAGI. V lost 0 bases and J lost 7; bases outside the gene matches: 7. This CDR3 comprises 17 residues. CDR3 loop: CASSYSPSGLAGNEQFF. Written as DNA, the CDR3 is TGTGCCAGCAGTTACTCGCCATCAGGACTAGCGGGGAATGAGCAGTTCTTC.

The V and J genes are TRBV6-2 or TRBV6-3 and TRBJ1-1, with D uncertain. V lost 2 bases, J lost 3 bases, and 7 bases lay in between. The germline V gene encodes CDR1 MNHEY and CDR2 SVGEGT. The CDR3 consists of 13 residues. Here the CDR3 reads CASSYRTDTEAFF. CDR3 sequence (DNA): TGTGCCAGCAGTTACCGTACAGACACTGAAGCTTTCTTT.

This chain connects TRBV10-3 to TRBJ1-2, with 8 bases fitting TRBD1. V lost 8 bases and J lost 7; bases outside the gene matches: 15. The CDR3 has 15 amino acids. Germline loops: CDR1 ENHRY, CDR2 SYGVKD. This CDR3 is CAIPENQGAGRGYTF. Written as DNA, the CDR3 is TGTGCCATCCCAGAGAACCAGGGGGCAGGTCGTGGCTACACCTTC.

The rearrangement links TRBV10-1 to TRBJ2-1, with D possibly being TRBD2 (6 bases). Germline V lookup: CDR1 WNHNN, CDR2 SYGVQD (reference sequence). The germline V and J ends were trimmed by 7 bases and 4 bases, with 11 bases remaining between them. The CDR3 length is 13 residues. The CDR3 DNA reads TGCGCCAGCAATGCCGGGGGTTACAATGAGCAGTTCTTC. Its protein product is CASNAGGYNEQFF.

The rearrangement uses TRBV19 and TRBJ2-1; 9 bases match TRBD1. The CDR3 is 12 amino acids. Germline V gene data show CDR1 as LNHDA and CDR2 as SQIVND (reference sequence). The trim removed 6 bases at V and 6 bases at J, leaving 0 bases unmatched. CDR3 residues: CASRTGGNEQFF. CDR3 bases: TGTGCCAGTAGGACAGGGGGCAATGAGCAGTTCTTC.

The chain carries TRBV11-3 and TRBJ2-1; D may match TRBD1 or TRBD2 (6 bases each). Germline-derived CDR1 and CDR2 are SGHNT and YENEEA. The V and J ends lost 4 bases and 10 bases respectively, with 20 bases between them. The CDR3 loop spans 15 amino acids. DNA for the CDR3: TGTGCCAGCAGCTCCGGGTGGGGGGCGGCTAAAGAGCAGTTCTTC. This codes for CASSSGWGAAKEQFF. The complete variable domain, with remaining parts taken from reference TRBV11-3 and TRBJ2-1, reads EAGVVQSPRYKIIEKKQPVAFWCNPISGHNTLYWYLQNLGQGPELLIRYENEEAVDDSQLPKDRFSAERLKGVDSTLKIQPAELGDSAVYLCASSSGWGAAKEQFFGPGTRLTVL.

CDR3 DNA sequence: TGTGCCAGCAGCTTGGGGCTAGCCGTCTACAATGAGCAGTTCTTC. Amino acids: CASSLGLAVYNEQFF. The chain employs TRBV5-4 and TRBJ2-1, with D possibly being TRBD2 (5 bases). This CDR3 has 15 residues. Trimming stripped 0 bases from V and 3 bases from J, with 10 bases between. Germline lookup yields CDR1 SGHNT and CDR2 YYREEE (reference sequence). The complete variable domain, with remaining parts taken from reference TRBV5-4 and TRBJ2-1, reads ETGVTQSPTHLIKTRGQQVTLRCSSQSGHNTVSWYQQALGQGPQFIFQYYREEENGRGNFPPRFSGLQFPNYSSELNVNALELDDSALYLCASSLGLAVYNEQFFGPGTRLTVL.

The J gene is TRBJ2-2, the V gene TRBV20-1, with D unresolved. In germline, CDR1 is DFQATT, CDR2 SNEGSKA (reference sequence). The CDR3 runs 14 residues. Trimming left V 1 base short and J 4 bases short, with 10 bases between. CDR3 bases: TGCAGTGCTAGAGGCAGTAGTGGCACCGGGGAGCTGTTTTTT. It encodes CSARGSSGTGELFF.

The chain carries TRBV6-5 and TRBJ2-5; unclear D gene. CDR3 size: 14 residues. Germline V gene data show CDR1 as MNHEY and CDR2 as SVGAGI. Trimming took 6 bases from V and 1 from J, leaving 12 bases between them. The CDR3 DNA reads TGTGCCAGCAGCCCCCGGACGGTCCAAGAGACCCAGTACTTC. Its translation is CASSPRTVQETQYF.

The chain is built from TRBV5-6 and TRBJ1-6; the D is unclear. Trimming cost V 3 bases and J 9 bases, with 10 bases left between them. Per the germline V gene, CDR1 is SGHDT and CDR2 is YYEEEE. The CDR3 is made up of 13 amino acids. CDR3 amino acids: CASSSVVGSPLHF. The CDR3 coding sequence is TGTGCCAGCAGCTCAGTGGTGGGTTCACCCCTCCACTTT.

The chain has TRBV11-3 and TRBJ2-1, with 9 bases lining up with TRBD2. Germline CDR1 reads SGHNT; CDR2 reads YENEEA. CDR3 length equals 17 residues. The junction had 8 bases not matched to a gene; V was cut back by 1 base and J by 4 bases. The CDR3 region is CASSLGALAGHYNEQFF. DNA of the CDR3: TGTGCCAGCAGCTTAGGGGCCCTAGCGGGACATTACAATGAGCAGTTCTTC.

V gene TRBV12-3 or TRBV12-4 combines with J gene TRBJ1-5; 7 nucleotides align to TRBD1. This CDR3 has 15 residues. Trimming took 6 bases from V and 2 from J; bases not matched to a gene: 7. CDR3 coding DNA: TGTGCCAGCAGGTCCCGAGGGGGCGGCAATCAGCCCCAGCATTTT. It translates to CASRSRGGGNQPQHF.

The rearrangement uses TRBV7-3 and TRBJ1-1; D not resolved. Germline V CDR1 and CDR2: SGHTA, FQGTGA. Between the trimmed V and J ends, which lost 1 base and 4 bases, there was a span of 4 bases. The CDR3 covers 12 residues. As DNA, the CDR3 is TGTGCCAGCAGCTTAAAGGGCACTGAAGCTTTCTTT. It encodes CASSLKGTEAFF. The entire variable domain, with the rest obtained from reference TRBV7-3 and TRBJ1-1, is as follows: GAGVSQTPSNKVTEKGKYVELRCDPISGHTALYWYRQSLGQGPEFLIYFQGTGAADDSGLPNDRFFAVRPEGSVSTLKIQRTERGDSAVYLCASSLKGTEAFFGQGTRLTVV.

V is TRBV5-1 and J is TRBJ2-1; D remains ambiguous. The CDR3 extends over 13 amino acids. Germline V lookup: CDR1 SGHRS, CDR2 YFSETQ. Trimming pared 2 bases from V and 9 bases from J, leaving 12 bases between. In nucleotides, the CDR3 is TGCGCCAGCAGCTTTCAAGTGTTGGGTGAGCAGTTCTTC. This translates into CASSFQVLGEQFF.

V is TRBV20-1 and J is TRBJ2-1; 8 bases fit TRBD2. V lost 3 bases and J lost 6; bases outside the gene matches: 4. From germline, CDR1 is DFQATT and CDR2 SNEGSKA (reference sequence). This CDR3 comprises 13 residues. The CDR3: CSASGGGFNEQFF. The CDR3, as DNA: TGCAGTGCTAGCGGGGGGGGCTTCAATGAGCAGTTCTTC.